This note documents a single T cell receptor beta chain sequence. Trimming cost V 6 bases and J 4 bases, with 16 bases left between them. Germline V gene sequence: CDR1 MNHEY, CDR2 SMNVEV (reference sequence). This CDR3 contains 14 residues. TCRdb fed the RT-PCR reads into MiXCR, producing one record per CDR3 protein. This sample has about 680,000 distinct CDR3 sequences, with 14% found just once. This TCR was recovered from a female donor in good health, serving as a healthy control. The specimen sequenced was memory CD4+ T cells from blood. The chain recombines TRBV27 with TRBJ2-7; D gene uncertain. The CDR3 coding sequence is TGTGCCAGCAGAGAAAGGACGCCCCCGTACGAGCAGTACTTC. It encodes CASRERTPPYEQYF.